This passage covers 22 T cell receptor beta chains from one sample sequenced in a study of preoperative IRX-2 immunotherapy in early breast cancer. The treatment here: preoperative locoregional IRX-2 cytokine immunotherapy. Data came from immunoSEQ multiplex PCR; TCRdb stores just in-frame clones and leaves some out. The data contain about 98,000 clones, 80% to 90% of them singletons. The sequencing used tumor tissue, collected after IRX-2 immunotherapy. The receptor source for this set is a human donor with breast cancer.

J is TRBJ2-5 and V is TRBV6-8, with D possibly being TRBD2 (5 bases). There are 14 residues in the CDR3. The V end lost 7 bases, the J end lost 4 bases, and 16 bases lay between the germline ends. Germline-derived CDR1 and CDR2 are MNHGY and SAAAGT. CDR3 protein: CASTSWKRVETQYF. The CDR3 DNA reads TGTGCCAGCACGAGCTGGAAGAGGGTAGAGACCCAGTACTTC.

This chain connects TRBV5-1 to TRBJ2-7; D unresolved. V was pared by 2 bases and J by 4 bases, with 13 bases between. Germline lookup yields CDR1 SGHRS and CDR2 YFSETQ. The CDR3 contains 14 residues. CDR3 DNA sequence: TGCGCCAGCAGCTTAGCTTGGTCTCTGTACGAGCAGTACTTC. Protein sequence: CASSLAWSLYEQYF.

The rearrangement joins TRBV6-8 to TRBJ2-1, with 7 bases aligning to TRBD2. Germline trimming cut 10 bases from V and 9 bases from J; bases unmatched to any gene: 12. CDR3 length: 13 residues. CDR1 is MNHGY and CDR2 is SAAAGT in the germline V gene. In DNA form, the CDR3 reads TGTGCCATCAGGCCTACTAGCGCCGGTGAGCAGTTCTTC. Translating gives CAIRPTSAGEQFF.

V usage is TRBV18 and J usage is TRBJ1-3; 8 nucleotides agree with TRBD1. CDR1 is KGHSH and CDR2 is LQKENI in the germline V gene. Trimming took 4 bases from V and 0 from J; bases not matched to a gene: 8. This CDR3 region has 17 residues. CDR3 amino acids: CASSLTSGTGSGNTIYF. CDR3 nucleotide sequence: TGTGCCAGCTCACTTACCTCCGGGACAGGCTCTGGAAACACCATATATTTT.

The J gene is TRBJ2-3, the V gene TRBV11-3, with 7 bases aligning to TRBD2. The CDR3 loop spans 16 amino acids. Per germline, CDR1 SGHNT and CDR2 YENEEA. V gave up 3 bases and J gave up 3 bases; unmatched junction bases: 9. The CDR3 sequence is CASSFLAGGMTDTQYF. Here the CDR3 DNA reads TGTGCCAGCAGCTTTTTAGCGGGCGGGATGACAGATACGCAGTATTTT.

This clone was seen a handful of times. CDR3 residues: CASSYGGFQPQHF. The DNA for the CDR3 is TGTGCCAGCAGTTATGGAGGGTTTCAGCCCCAGCATTTT. J is TRBJ1-5 and V is TRBV6-8; D ambiguous. The V gene lost 3 bases and the J gene lost 6 bases, with 9 bases spanning the gap. The germline gives CDR1 MNHGY, CDR2 SAAAGT. This CDR3 comprises 13 residues.

This clone was observed a single time. The chain has TRBV5-1 and TRBJ2-1; the D is unclear. Germline loops: CDR1 SGHRS, CDR2 YFSETQ. The CDR3 runs 14 residues. V lost 3 bases, J lost 4 bases, and 11 bases lay in between. CDR3 sequence: CASSSRAQYNEQFF. Written as DNA, the CDR3 is TGCGCCAGCAGCTCTAGGGCACAATACAATGAGCAGTTCTTC.

The chain uses TRBV11-3 and TRBJ1-4; tentative D call: TRBD1 (5 bases). Germline CDR1 and CDR2: SGHNT and YENEEA. The CDR3 length is 16 residues. Trimming stripped 5 bases from V and 7 bases from J, with 20 bases between. This CDR3 reads CASSRVPSAGSEKLFF. The DNA for the CDR3 is TGTGCCAGCAGCCGAGTGCCGTCGGCAGGGAGTGAAAAACTGTTTTTT.

The V gene is TRBV5-1, the J gene TRBJ2-3; 7 bases are a match to TRBD2. The CDR3 is made up of 16 amino acids. Germline V gene data show CDR1 as SGHRS and CDR2 as YFSETQ. V was pared by 1 base and J by 0 bases, with 5 bases of the junction left unmatched. Written as DNA, the CDR3 is TGCGCCAGCAGCTTGCTGGGGGAGGGCAGCACAGATACGCAGTATTTT. This encodes CASSLLGEGSTDTQYF. The entire variable domain, with the rest obtained from reference TRBV5-1 and TRBJ2-3, is as follows: KAGVTQTPRYLIKTRGQQVTLSCSPISGHRSVSWYQQTPGQGLQFLFEYFSETQRNKGNFPGRFSGRQFSNSRSEMNVSTLELGDSALYLCASSLLGEGSTDTQYFGPGTRLTVL.

The chain uses TRBV28 and TRBJ2-4, with 7 bases lining up with TRBD2. The germline CDR1 and CDR2 sequences are MDHEN and SYDVKM. The CDR3 length is 14 residues. The V gene end was trimmed by 4 bases and the J gene end by 6 bases; junction bases not matched to a gene: 6. The chain's CDR3 is CASSSLAEVNIQYF. In DNA form, the CDR3 reads TGTGCCAGCAGTTCCCTAGCGGAGGTAAACATTCAGTACTTC.

The gene calls are TRBV7-1 and TRBJ1-5, with D perhaps matching TRBD1 (6 bases). TRBV7-1 is placed among ORFs of uncertain function. The V gene lost 8 bases and the J gene lost 1 base, with 12 bases spanning the gap. CDR3 length: 14 amino acids. The CDR3 region is CASAGDVSNQPQHF. CDR3 coding DNA: TGTGCCAGCGCAGGGGACGTAAGCAATCAGCCCCAGCATTTT.

The chain joins TRBV27 to TRBJ2-3; D uncertain. Trimming removed 4 bases from V and 2 bases from J, with 4 bases in between. CDR3 length: 12 amino acids. Germline V gene data show CDR1 as MNHEY and CDR2 as SMNVEV (reference sequence). Here the CDR3 DNA reads TGTGCCAGCAGTTGCTCCACAGATACGCAGTATTTT. Protein product: CASSCSTDTQYF.

The gene calls are TRBV9 and TRBJ1-2; weak D call: TRBD1 (5 bases). Germline CDR1 reads SGDLS; CDR2 reads YYNGEE. This CDR3 comprises 15 residues. V lost 3 bases to trimming and J lost 8 bases, with 20 bases between them. The DNA for the CDR3 is TGTGCCAGCAGCGGCAAGCGCGGGGCCCTAGCAGGCTACACCTTC. Protein: CASSGKRGALAGYTF.

The chain is built from TRBV28 and TRBJ1-2, with D uncertain. V lost 6 bases and J 8 bases, leaving 13 bases between the germline ends. The CDR3 runs 12 residues. Per germline, CDR1 MDHEN and CDR2 SYDVKM. The CDR3 region is CASSQLKIGYTF. The CDR3 coding sequence is TGTGCCAGCAGCCAATTAAAGATAGGCTACACCTTC.

The chain employs TRBV5-1 and TRBJ2-2, with a weak D call TRBD1 (6 bases). The V gene's germline CDR1 is SGHRS and CDR2 YFSETQ. The germline V and J ends were trimmed by 0 bases and 4 bases, with 10 bases remaining between them. The CDR3 has 15 amino acids. CDR3 region: CASSLEGHFTGELFF. DNA for the CDR3: TGCGCCAGCAGCTTGGAGGGACACTTCACCGGGGAGCTGTTTTTT.

This chain links TRBV6-8 with TRBJ1-1; possible D gene TRBD1, 6 bases. Per germline, CDR1 MNHGY and CDR2 SAAAGT. The V end lost 6 bases, the J end lost 1 base, and 18 bases lay between the germline ends. This CDR3 has 16 residues. The CDR3 sequence is CASSSEGGQKNTEAFF. Here the CDR3 DNA reads TGTGCCAGCAGCTCAGAAGGGGGACAAAAGAACACTGAAGCTTTCTTT.

The gene calls are TRBV28 and TRBJ2-3; 9 bases fit TRBD2. The germline CDR1 and CDR2 sequences are MDHEN and SYDVKM. V trimming: 6 bases; J trimming: 4 bases; junction bases outside the gene matches: 8. CDR3 size: 15 residues. Here the CDR3 DNA reads TGTGCCAGCAGCTACGGGACTAGCAGTGCAGATACGCAGTATTTT. It translates to CASSYGTSSADTQYF.

Only a few counts were recorded for this clone. The chain recombines TRBV18 with TRBJ1-5; D is uncertain. Germline V gene data show CDR1 as KGHSH and CDR2 as LQKENI. This CDR3 spans 14 amino acids. Deletions cut 3 bases from V and 5 bases from J, with 11 bases between. The CDR3 sequence is CASSPTRVDQPQHF. CDR3 DNA sequence: TGTGCCAGCTCACCGACCCGGGTTGATCAGCCCCAGCATTTT. Drawing the rest from reference TRBV18 and TRBJ1-5, the complete variable domain is NAGVMQNPRHLVRRRGQEARLRCSPMKGHSHVYWYRQLPEEGLKFMVYLQKENIIDESGMPKERFSAEFPKEGPSILRIQQVVRGDSAAYFCASSPTRVDQPQHFGDGTRLSIL.

The chain uses TRBV29-1 and TRBJ2-7; a possible D gene is TRBD1 (5 bases). CDR3 length: 12 amino acids. V was clipped by 4 bases and J by 3 bases, with 10 bases between them. Per the germline V gene, CDR1 is SQVTM and CDR2 is ANQGSEA. CDR3 residues: CSVVGRDYEQYF. The CDR3 DNA reads as TGCAGCGTTGTAGGCAGGGACTACGAGCAGTACTTC.

V is TRBV15 and J is TRBJ2-6, with no clear D. CDR3 length: 15 amino acids. Germline CDR1 and CDR2: LNHNV and YYDKDF (reference sequence). Trimming removed 0 bases from V and 2 bases from J, with 5 bases in between. CDR3 sequence (DNA): TGTGCCACCAGCAGAGATCTGGCTGGGGCCAACGTCCTGACTTTC. Protein product: CATSRDLAGANVLTF.

A note on this clone: One junction end disagrees with the germline gene, perhaps due to a read error. The V and J genes are TRBV23-1 and TRBJ2-3; 7 bases are a match to TRBD2. TRBV23-1 is designated an ORF whose function remains uncertain. The CDR3 is 14 residues long. CDR3 DNA: TGCGCCAGCAGCACCGGTTGGGGGGAGGGGCCCTCCTCTTTT. Translating it yields CASSTGWGEGPSSF.

The gene calls are TRBV6-7 and TRBJ1-1, with a tentative D call TRBD1 (5 bases). TRBV6-7 is known as an ORF, though its function is uncertain. The V and J ends lost 5 bases and 1 base respectively, with 20 bases between them. CDR3 length: 17 amino acids. CDR3 DNA: TGTGCCAGCAGTGAAGAGGTTGGGGGAGGCCCGAACACTGAAGCTTTCTTT. Translation: CASSEEVGGGPNTEAFF.